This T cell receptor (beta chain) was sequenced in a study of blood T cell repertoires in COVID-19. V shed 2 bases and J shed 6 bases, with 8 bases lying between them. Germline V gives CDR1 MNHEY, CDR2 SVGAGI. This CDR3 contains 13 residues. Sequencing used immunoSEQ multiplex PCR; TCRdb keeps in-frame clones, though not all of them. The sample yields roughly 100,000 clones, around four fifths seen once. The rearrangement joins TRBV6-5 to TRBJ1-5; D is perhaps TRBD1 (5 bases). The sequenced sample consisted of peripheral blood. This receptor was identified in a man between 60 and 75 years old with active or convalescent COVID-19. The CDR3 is CASSYRGSQPQHF. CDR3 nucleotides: TGTGCCAGCAGTTACAGGGGCAGTCAGCCCCAGCATTTT.